This TCR beta chain is drawn from a study of blood T cells in healthy people across ages (dated by TCRdb to about 2015). Broadly, across the study: In model experiments, roughly one uniquely barcoded TCR beta cDNA molecule per two T cells was captured by template switching. Two additional independent replicas of 1 million unique cDNA reads from the same blood draw were analyzed for two donors (one aged 18 to 30 and one aged 80 or older). Donors were grouped into four age groups: young (average 16 years), middle-aged (about 40), aged (about 60) and long-lived (just over 80). To avoid experimental bias, donors of different ages were spread randomly across the sequencing lanes. Age-related changes in TCR beta repertoire diversity were measured in the study by deep sequencing normalized with unique cDNA molecular identifiers. Findings and caveats that apply to the study as a whole: Compared with the aged group, the long-lived group had more naive CD4+ T cells, fewer expanded clones and increased TCR diversity, a pattern suggesting age selection. Observed TCR beta diversity correlated strongly with the percentage of naive T cells measured by flow cytometry. Because profiling used bulk unsorted PBMCs, naive and antigen-experienced compartments could not be compared conclusively. As age increased, observed TCR beta diversity per million T cells dropped in a roughly linear way, and a significant reduction was already evident by age about 40. Because donor CMV infection status was unknown, age-related changes in expanded clonotypes were potentially confounded. Estimates of total diversity from one million sequenced T cells were regarded as lower bounds and underestimates.

The CDR3 spans 14 residues, from the cysteine through the phenylalanine. The sequence is cut down to CDR3 DNA, 42 bases in frame from base 1. Clipping removes 10 bases from V and 5 bases from J, with 9 as the unmatched junction base count. CDR1 and CDR2, looked up from the germline V gene, are ENHRY and SYGVKD. Regarding this clonotype: No cognate antigen has been identified for it. Base qualities are not provided; no much larger clone lies one nucleotide away.

Systemically healthy Caucasian individuals from Russia, approximately 39 in total and aged about 6 to 95 years, were included as donors. Around 10 milliliters of peripheral blood were drawn from each donor into EDTA-treated Vacutainer tubes. Ficoll-Paque density-gradient centrifugation was used to isolate PBMCs, with at least 6 million obtained per sample. Trizol reagent was used to extract total RNA from PBMCs, with at least 6 micrograms per sample. The percentages of naive CD45RAhigh/CD27high T cells were determined by flow cytometry on a PBMC aliquot from every donor. Preparation of the library involved 5' RACE. This sample was sequenced with an Illumina HiSeq 2500. A second roughly 6 to 11 cycle PCR used a sample-barcoded 5' primer and a J-beta primer mix. A unique molecular identifier was introduced onto each TCR beta cDNA molecule by a template-switch 5' adaptor carrying 12 random nucleotides. Each sample yielded at least 2.5 million CDR3-containing paired-end reads. First-strand cDNA synthesis was performed from all RNA using the Mint cDNA synthesis kit, with priming by a TRBC-specific oligonucleotide. Following uracil-DNA glycosylase treatment, all cDNA underwent a first 18-cycle PCR with the universal primers M1SS and BC2_uni_R. As for the authors' bioinformatics: Each sample was normalized by randomly selecting 1 million high-quality reads, each carrying a distinct molecular identifier. Reads sharing molecular identifiers were discarded rather than binned into consensus sequences. MiTCR, run with a Q25 quality threshold and the strictest error-elimination algorithm, handled CDR3 identification, clonotype clustering and error correction. A nonparametric unseen species model with Euler transformation was used to estimate lower-bound total TCR beta diversity. TCRdb trimmed the raw reads at Q25, called clones with MiXCR and kept productive beta chains. Every entry covers one CDR3 protein and lists the most common genes and DNA from its rows. The V and J calls were determined by TCRdb, not by the authors. The sample table shows some 750,000 distinct CDR3 sequences, and 20% to 25% are seen once. The ten most abundant clones make up roughly 22% of the sample.

The sequenced sample consisted of blood. The chain is made from TRBV10-3 and TRBJ1-2; TRBD1 aligns with 11 central bases. The clonotype was recovered from a man between 65 and 85 years old in good health. The CDR3 here reads CATTPGQGVYGYTF. The bases read TGTGCCACCACCCCGGGACAGGGGGTTTATGGCTACACCTTC.